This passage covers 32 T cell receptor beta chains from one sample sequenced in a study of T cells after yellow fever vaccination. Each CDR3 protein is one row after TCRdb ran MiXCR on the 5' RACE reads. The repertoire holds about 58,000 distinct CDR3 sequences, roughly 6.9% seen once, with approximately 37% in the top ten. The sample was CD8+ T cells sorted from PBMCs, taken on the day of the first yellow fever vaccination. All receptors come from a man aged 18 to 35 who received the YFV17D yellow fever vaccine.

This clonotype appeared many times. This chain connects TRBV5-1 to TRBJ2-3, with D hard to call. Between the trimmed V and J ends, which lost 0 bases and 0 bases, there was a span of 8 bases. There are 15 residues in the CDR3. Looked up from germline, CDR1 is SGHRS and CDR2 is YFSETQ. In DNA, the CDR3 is TGCGCCAGCAGCTTGGTCTACCATAGCACAGATACGCAGTATTTT. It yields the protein CASSLVYHSTDTQYF.

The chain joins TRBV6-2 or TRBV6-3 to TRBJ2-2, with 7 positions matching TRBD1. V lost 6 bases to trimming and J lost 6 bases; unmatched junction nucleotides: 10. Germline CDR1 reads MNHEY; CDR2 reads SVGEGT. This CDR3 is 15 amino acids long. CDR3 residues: CASSRPTGSPGELFF. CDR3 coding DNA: TGTGCCAGCAGCCGACCGACAGGGTCGCCCGGGGAGCTGTTTTTT.

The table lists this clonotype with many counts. The CDR3 is CASSLLSGGLYGYTF. CDR3 nucleotides: TGTGCCAGCAGCTTACTCTCGGGGGGCCTCTATGGCTACACCTTC. V gene TRBV7-2 combines with J gene TRBJ1-2; possibly TRBD1 for D (6 bases). CDR3 length equals 15 residues. The germline V gene has CDR1 SGHTA and CDR2 FQGNSA. Trimming pared 2 bases from V and 4 bases from J, leaving 14 bases between.

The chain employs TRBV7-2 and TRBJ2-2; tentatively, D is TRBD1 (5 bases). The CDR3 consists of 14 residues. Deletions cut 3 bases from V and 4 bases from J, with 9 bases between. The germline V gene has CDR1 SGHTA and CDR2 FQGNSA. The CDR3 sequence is CASSLTVLTGELFF. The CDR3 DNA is TGTGCCAGCAGCTTGACAGTGCTCACCGGGGAGCTGTTTTTT.

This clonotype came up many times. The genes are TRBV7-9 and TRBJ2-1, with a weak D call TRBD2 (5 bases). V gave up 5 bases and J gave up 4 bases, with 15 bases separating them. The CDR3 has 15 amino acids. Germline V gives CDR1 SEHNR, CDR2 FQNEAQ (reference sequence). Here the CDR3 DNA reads TGTGCCAGCAGCGCGAGACTACTCACGTACAATGAGCAGTTCTTC. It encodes CASSARLLTYNEQFF.

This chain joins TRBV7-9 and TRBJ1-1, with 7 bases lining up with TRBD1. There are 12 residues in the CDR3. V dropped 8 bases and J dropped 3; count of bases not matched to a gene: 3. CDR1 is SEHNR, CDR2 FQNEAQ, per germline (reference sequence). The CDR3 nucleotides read TGTGCCAGCGGGCAGGGGGACACTGAAGCTTTCTTT. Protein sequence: CASGQGDTEAFF.

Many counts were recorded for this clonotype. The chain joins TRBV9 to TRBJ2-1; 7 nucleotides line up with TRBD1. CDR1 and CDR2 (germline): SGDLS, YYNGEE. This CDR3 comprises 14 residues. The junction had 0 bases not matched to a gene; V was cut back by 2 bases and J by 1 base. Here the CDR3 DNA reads TGTGCCAGCAGCGTGACAGGGTCCTACAATGAGCAGTTCTTC. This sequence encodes CASSVTGSYNEQFF.

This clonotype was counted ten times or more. In DNA form, the CDR3 reads TGTGCCAGCAGCCAAGATCGAACTAGCGGGGGAGCAGATACGCAGTATTTT. The encoded protein is CASSQDRTSGGADTQYF. V and J are TRBV4-2 and TRBJ2-3; 11 bases fit TRBD2. The CDR3 runs to 17 residues. The germline V gene has CDR1 LGHNA and CDR2 YNFKEQ. V lost 0 bases to trimming and J lost 4 bases; unmatched junction nucleotides: 6.

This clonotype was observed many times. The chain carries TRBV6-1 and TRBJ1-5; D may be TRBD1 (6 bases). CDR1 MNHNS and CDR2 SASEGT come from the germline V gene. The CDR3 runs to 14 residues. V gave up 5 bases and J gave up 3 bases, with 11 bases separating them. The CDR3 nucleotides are TGTGCCAGCAGTAGAACAGGGTACAATCAGCCCCAGCATTTT. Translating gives CASSRTGYNQPQHF.

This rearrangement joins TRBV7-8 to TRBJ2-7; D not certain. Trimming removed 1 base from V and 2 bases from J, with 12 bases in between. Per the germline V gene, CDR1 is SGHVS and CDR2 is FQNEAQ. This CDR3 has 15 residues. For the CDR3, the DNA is TGTGCCAGCAGCTTAGAGACCGGGTCTCCCTACGAGCAGTACGTC. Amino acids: CASSLETGSPYEQYV.

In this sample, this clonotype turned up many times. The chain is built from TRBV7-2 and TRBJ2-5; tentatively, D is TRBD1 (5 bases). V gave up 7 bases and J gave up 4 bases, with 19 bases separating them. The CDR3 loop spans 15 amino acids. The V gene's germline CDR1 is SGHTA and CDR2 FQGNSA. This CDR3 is CASTEQEGLGETQYF. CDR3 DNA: TGTGCCAGCACCGAACAGGAAGGTTTAGGAGAGACCCAGTACTTC. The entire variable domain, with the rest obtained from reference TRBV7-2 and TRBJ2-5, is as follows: GAGVSQSPSNKVTEKGKDVELRCDPISGHTALYWYRQSLGQGLEFLIYFQGNSAPDKSGLPSDRFSAERTGGSVSTLTIQRTQQEDSAVYLCASTEQEGLGETQYFGPGTRLLVL.

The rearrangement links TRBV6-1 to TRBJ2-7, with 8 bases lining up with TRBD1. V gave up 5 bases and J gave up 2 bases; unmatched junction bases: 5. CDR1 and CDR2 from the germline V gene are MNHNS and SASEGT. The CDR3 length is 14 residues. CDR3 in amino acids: CASSPGQAPYEQYF. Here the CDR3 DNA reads TGTGCCAGCAGTCCGGGACAGGCTCCCTACGAGCAGTACTTC.

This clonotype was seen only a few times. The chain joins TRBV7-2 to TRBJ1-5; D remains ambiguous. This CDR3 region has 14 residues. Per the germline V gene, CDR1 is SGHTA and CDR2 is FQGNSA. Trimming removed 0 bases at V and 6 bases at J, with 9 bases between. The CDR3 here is CASSLAGNIQPQHF. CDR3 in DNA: TGTGCCAGCAGCTTAGCGGGCAATATTCAGCCCCAGCATTTT.

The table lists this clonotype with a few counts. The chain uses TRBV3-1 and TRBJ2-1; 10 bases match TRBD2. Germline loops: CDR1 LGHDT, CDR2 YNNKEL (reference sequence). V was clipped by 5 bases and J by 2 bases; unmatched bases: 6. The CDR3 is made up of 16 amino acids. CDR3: CASSYSGTSAYNEQFF. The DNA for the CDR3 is TGTGCCAGCAGCTACTCCGGGACTAGCGCCTACAATGAGCAGTTCTTC.

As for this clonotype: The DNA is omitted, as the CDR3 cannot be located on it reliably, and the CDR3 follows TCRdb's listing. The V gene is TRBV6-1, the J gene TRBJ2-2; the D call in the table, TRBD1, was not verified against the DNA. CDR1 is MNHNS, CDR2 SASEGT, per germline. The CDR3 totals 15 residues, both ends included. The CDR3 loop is CASSGGRVKTGSCFF.

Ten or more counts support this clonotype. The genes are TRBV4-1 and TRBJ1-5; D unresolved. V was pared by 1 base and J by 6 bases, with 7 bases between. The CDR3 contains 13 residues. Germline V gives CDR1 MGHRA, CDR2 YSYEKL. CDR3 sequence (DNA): TGCGCCAGCAGCCAAGTCCATTCTCAGCCCCAGCATTTT. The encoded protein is CASSQVHSQPQHF.

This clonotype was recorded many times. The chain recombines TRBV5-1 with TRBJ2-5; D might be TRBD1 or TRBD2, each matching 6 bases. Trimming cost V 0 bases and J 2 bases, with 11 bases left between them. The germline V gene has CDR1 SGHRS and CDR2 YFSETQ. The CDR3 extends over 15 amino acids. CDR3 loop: CASSLEGGRQETQYF. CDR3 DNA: TGCGCCAGCAGCTTGGAGGGGGGCCGACAAGAGACCCAGTACTTC. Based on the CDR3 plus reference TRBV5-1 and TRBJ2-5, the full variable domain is KAGVTQTPRYLIKTRGQQVTLSCSPISGHRSVSWYQQTPGQGLQFLFEYFSETQRNKGNFPGRFSGRQFSNSRSEMNVSTLELGDSALYLCASSLEGGRQETQYFGPGTRLLVL.

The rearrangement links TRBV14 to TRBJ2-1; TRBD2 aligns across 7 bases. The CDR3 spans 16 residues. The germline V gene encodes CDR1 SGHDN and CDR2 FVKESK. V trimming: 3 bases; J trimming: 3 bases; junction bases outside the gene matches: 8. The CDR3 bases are TGTGCCAGCAGCCACACGGGGGGAGCCCTCTACAATGAGCAGTTCTTC. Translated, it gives CASSHTGGALYNEQFF. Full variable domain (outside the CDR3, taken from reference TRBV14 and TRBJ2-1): EAGVTQFPSHSVIEKGQTVTLRCDPISGHDNLYWYRRVMGKEIKFLLHFVKESKQDESGMPNNRFLAERTGGTYSTLKVQPAELEDSGVYFCASSHTGGALYNEQFFGPGTRLTVL.

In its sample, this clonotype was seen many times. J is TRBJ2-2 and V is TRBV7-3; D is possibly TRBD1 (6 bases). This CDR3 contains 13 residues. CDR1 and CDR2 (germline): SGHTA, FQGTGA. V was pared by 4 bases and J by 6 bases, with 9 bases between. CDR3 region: CASSSDSAGELFF. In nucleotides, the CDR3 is TGTGCCAGCAGCTCGGACAGTGCCGGGGAGCTGTTTTTT.

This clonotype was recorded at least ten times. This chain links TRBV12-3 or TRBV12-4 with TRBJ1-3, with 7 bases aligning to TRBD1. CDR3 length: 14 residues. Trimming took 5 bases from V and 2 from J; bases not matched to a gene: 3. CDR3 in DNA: TGTGCCAGCAGTATGGACAGGACTGGAAACACCATATATTTT. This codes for CASSMDRTGNTIYF.

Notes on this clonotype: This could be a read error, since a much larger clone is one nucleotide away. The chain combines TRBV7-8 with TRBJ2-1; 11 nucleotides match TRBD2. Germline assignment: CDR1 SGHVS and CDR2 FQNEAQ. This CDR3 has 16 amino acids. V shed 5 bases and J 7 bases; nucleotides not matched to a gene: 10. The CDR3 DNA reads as TGTGCCAGCAGCGTACTAGCGGGGGTCGACAGTAATGAGCAGTTCTTC. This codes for CASSVLAGVDSNEQFF. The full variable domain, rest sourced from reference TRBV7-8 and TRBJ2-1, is GAGVSQSPRYKVAKRGQDVALRCDPISGHVSLFWYQQALGQGPEFLTYFQNEAQLDKSGLPSDRFFAERPEGSVSTLKIQRTQQEDSAVYLCASSVLAGVDSNEQFFGPGTRLTVL.

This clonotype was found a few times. The CDR3 spells CASTTEGAGDTQYF. The CDR3 coding sequence is TGTGCCAGCACCACGGAGGGGGCCGGTGATACGCAGTATTTT. The chain combines TRBV28 with TRBJ2-3; maybe TRBD1 (7 bases). V lost 7 bases, J lost 6 bases, and 17 bases lay in between. Germline lookup yields CDR1 MDHEN and CDR2 SYDVKM. The length of the CDR3 is 14 residues.

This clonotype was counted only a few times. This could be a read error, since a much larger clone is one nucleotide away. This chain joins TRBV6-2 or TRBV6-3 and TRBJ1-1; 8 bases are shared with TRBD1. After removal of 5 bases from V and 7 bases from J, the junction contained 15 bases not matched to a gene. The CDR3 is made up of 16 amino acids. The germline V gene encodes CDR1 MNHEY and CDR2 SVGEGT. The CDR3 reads CASSPRTGPSHGEAFF. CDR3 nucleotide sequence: TGTGCCAGCAGTCCCCGGACAGGGCCAAGTCATGGTGAAGCTTTCTTT.

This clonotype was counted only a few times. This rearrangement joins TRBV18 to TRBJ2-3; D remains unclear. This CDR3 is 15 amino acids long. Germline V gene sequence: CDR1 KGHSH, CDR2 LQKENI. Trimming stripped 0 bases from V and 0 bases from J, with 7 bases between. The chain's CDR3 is CASSPPAASTDTQYF. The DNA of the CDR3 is TGTGCCAGCTCACCACCGGCGGCCAGCACAGATACGCAGTATTTT.

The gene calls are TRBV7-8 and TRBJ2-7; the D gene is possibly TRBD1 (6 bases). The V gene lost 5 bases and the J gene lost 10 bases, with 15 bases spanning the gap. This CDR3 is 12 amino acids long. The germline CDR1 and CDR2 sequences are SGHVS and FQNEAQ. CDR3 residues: CASSPTRTDQYF. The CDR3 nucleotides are TGTGCCAGCAGCCCGACCCGGACAGATCAGTACTTC. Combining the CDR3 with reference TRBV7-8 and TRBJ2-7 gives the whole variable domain GAGVSQSPRYKVAKRGQDVALRCDPISGHVSLFWYQQALGQGPEFLTYFQNEAQLDKSGLPSDRFFAERPEGSVSTLKIQRTQQEDSAVYLCASSPTRTDQYFGPGTRLTVT.

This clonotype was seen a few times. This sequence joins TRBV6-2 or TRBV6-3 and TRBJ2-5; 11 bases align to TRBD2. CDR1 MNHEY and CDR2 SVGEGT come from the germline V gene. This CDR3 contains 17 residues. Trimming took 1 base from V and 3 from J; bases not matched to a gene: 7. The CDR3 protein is CASSYLTLTSGEETQYF. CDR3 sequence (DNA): TGTGCCAGCAGTTACTTAACCTTGACTAGCGGGGAAGAGACCCAGTACTTC.

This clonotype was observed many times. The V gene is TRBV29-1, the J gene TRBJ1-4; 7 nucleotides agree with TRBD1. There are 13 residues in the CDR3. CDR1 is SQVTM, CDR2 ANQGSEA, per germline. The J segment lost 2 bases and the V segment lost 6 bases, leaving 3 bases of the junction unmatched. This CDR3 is CSVYRGTNEKLFF. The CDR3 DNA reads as TGCAGCGTCTACAGGGGCACTAATGAAAAACTGTTTTTT.

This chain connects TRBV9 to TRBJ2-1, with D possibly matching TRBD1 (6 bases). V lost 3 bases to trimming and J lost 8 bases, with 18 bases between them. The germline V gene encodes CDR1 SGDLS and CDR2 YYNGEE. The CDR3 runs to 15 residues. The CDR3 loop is CASSAYVQGRDEQFF. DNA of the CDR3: TGTGCCAGCAGCGCCTATGTACAGGGTCGCGATGAGCAGTTCTTC.

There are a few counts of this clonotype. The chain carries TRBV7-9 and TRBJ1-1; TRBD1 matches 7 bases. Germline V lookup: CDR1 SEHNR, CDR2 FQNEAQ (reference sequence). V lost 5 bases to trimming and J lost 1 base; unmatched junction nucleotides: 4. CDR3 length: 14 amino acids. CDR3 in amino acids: CASSQTGTNTEAFF. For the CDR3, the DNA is TGTGCCAGCAGCCAGACAGGGACGAACACTGAAGCTTTCTTT.

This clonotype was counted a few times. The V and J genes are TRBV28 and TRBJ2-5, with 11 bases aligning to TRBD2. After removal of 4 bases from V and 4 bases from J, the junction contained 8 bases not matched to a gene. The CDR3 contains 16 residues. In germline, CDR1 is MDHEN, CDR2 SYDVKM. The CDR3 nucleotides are TGTGCCAGCAGTTACCCGCTAGCGGGGGGTGGAGAGACCCAGTACTTC. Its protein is CASSYPLAGGGETQYF.

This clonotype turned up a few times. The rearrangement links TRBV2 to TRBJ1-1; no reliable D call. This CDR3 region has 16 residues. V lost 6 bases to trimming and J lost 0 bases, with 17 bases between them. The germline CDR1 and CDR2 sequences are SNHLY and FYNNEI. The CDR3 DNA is TGTGCCAGCAGCCCAAAAAACGACGGAATGAACACTGAAGCTTTCTTT. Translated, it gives CASSPKNDGMNTEAFF.

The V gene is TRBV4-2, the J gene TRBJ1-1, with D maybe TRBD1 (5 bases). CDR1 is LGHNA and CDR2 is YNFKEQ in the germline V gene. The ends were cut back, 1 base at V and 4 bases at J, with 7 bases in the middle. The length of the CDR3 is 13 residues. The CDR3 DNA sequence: TGTGCCAGCAGCCAAGGGGGCAGCACTGAAGCTTTCTTT. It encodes CASSQGGSTEAFF.